This TCR beta chain was captured in a study of cytomegalovirus exposure and HLA in healthy donors. The V and J ends lost 3 bases and 3 bases respectively, with 15 bases between them. CDR3 length: 16 amino acids. Germline lookup yields CDR1 MDHEN and CDR2 SYDVKM. Points on this clone: The antigen is not known.

The study's findings and limits: Most TCR sequences were uncommon, yet certain public TCRs appeared in many donors.

TCRdb keeps only in-frame clones here, not all; method: immunoSEQ multiplex PCR. The sample has 50,000 to 65,000 clones, about 95% seen once; the top ten hold over 6%. Sequenced material: PBMCs. This receptor was identified in a woman under 30 in good health and CMV-seropositive. This chain uses TRBV28 with TRBJ2-1; D may be TRBD2 (5 bases). The CDR3 DNA sequence: TGTGCCAGCAGTTTCCTTACTAGGGCGTACTACAATGAGCAGTTCTTC. Translated: CASSFLTRAYYNEQFF.